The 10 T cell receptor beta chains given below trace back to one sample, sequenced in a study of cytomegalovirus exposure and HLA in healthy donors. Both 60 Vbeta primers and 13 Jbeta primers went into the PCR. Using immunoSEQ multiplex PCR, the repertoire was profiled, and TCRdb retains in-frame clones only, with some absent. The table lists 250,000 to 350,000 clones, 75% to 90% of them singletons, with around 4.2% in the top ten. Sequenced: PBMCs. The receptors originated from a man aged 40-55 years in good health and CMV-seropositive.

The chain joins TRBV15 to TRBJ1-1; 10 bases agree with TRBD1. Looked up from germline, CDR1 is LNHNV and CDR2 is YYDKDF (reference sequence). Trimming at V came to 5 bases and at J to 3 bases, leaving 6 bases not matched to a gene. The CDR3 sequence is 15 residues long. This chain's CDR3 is CATSAEDRGDTEAFF. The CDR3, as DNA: TGTGCCACCAGCGCAGAGGACAGGGGGGACACTGAAGCTTTCTTT.

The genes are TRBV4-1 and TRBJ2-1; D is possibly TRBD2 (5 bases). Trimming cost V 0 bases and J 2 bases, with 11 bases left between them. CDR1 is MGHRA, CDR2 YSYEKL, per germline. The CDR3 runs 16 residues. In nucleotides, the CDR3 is TGCGCCAGCAGCCAAGATCGGGCAGCGGCCTACAATGAGCAGTTCTTC. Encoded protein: CASSQDRAAAYNEQFF.

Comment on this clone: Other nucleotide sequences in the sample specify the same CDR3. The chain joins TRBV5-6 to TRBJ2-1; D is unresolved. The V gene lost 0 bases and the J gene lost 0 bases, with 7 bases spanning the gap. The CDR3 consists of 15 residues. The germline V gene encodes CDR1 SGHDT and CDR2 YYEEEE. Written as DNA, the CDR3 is TGTGCCAGCAGCTTGGGTGGCGGCTCCTACAATGAGCAGTTCTTC. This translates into CASSLGGGSYNEQFF.

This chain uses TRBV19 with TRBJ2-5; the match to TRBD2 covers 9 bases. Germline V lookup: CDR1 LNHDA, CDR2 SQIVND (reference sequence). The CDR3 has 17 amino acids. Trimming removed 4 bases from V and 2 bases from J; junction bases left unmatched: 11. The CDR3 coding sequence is TGTGCCAGTAGTACCTCAAGACTAGCGGCGTTTCAAGAGACCCAGTACTTC. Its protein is CASSTSRLAAFQETQYF.

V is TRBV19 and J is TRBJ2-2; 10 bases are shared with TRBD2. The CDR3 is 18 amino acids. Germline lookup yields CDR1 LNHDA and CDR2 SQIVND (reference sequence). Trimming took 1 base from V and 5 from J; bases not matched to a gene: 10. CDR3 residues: CASSIARASGRVTGELFF. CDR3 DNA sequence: TGTGCCAGTAGTATAGCCCGGGCTAGCGGGAGAGTAACCGGGGAGCTGTTTTTT.

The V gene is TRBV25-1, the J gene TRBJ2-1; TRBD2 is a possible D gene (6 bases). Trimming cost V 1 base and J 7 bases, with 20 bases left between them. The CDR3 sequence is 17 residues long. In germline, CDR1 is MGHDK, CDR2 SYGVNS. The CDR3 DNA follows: TGTGCCAGCAGTGAATCTTGGCGGGACCCTATCGAAAATGAGCAGTTCTTC. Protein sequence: CASSESWRDPIENEQFF.

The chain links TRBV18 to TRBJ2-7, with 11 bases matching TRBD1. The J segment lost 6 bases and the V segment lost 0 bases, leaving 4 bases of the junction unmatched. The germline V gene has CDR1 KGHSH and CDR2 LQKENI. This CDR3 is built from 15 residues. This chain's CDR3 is CASSPPGQGGLEQYF. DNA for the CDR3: TGTGCCAGCTCACCACCGGGACAGGGGGGCCTCGAGCAGTACTTC.

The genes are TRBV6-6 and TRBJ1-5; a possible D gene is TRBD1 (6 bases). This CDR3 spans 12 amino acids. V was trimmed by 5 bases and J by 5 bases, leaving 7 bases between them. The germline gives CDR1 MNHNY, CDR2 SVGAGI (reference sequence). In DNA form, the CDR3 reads TGTGCCAGCAGTAGACAGGATCAGCCCCAGCATTTT. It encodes CASSRQDQPQHF.

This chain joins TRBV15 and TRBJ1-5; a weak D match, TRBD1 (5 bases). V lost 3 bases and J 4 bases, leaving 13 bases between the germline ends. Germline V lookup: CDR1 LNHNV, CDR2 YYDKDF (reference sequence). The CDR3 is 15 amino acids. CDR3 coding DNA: TGTGCCACCAGCAGCGACCGTGGGGCGAATCAGCCCCAGCATTTT. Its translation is CATSSDRGANQPQHF.

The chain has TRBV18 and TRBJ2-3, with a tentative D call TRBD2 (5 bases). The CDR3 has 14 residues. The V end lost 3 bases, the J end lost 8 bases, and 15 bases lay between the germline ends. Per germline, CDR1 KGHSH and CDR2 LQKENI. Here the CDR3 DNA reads TGTGCCAGCTCACCCGAGCCGGGGTCCGGTACGCAGTATTTT. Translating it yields CASSPEPGSGTQYF.